One sample yielded the 10 T cell receptor beta chains listed below, sequenced in a study of cytomegalovirus exposure and HLA in healthy donors. The PCR ran on 60 Vbeta and 13 Jbeta primers. Profiling relied on immunoSEQ multiplex PCR, and the TCRdb table lists in-frame clones only, not all of them. The sample yields about 140,000 clones, around 81% seen once. What was sequenced was PBMCs. The source of these receptors is a man between 40 and 49 years old in good health and CMV-seropositive.

The chain links TRBV27 to TRBJ2-2; 10 bases align to TRBD1. Looked up from germline, CDR1 is MNHEY and CDR2 is SMNVEV (reference sequence). This CDR3 has 15 amino acids. V lost 4 bases to trimming and J lost 4 bases; unmatched junction nucleotides: 3. The CDR3 DNA reads as TGTGCCAGCAGTTCGACAGGGGGCGGCACCGGGGAGCTGTTTTTT. This translates into CASSSTGGGTGELFF.

On this clone itself: The sample holds other DNA sequences that translate to the same CDR3. The rearrangement uses TRBV7-9 and TRBJ2-2; 10 bases fit TRBD2. The junction had 6 bases not matched to a gene; V was cut back by 1 base and J by 7 bases. Germline CDR1 and CDR2: SEHNR and FQNEAQ (reference sequence). CDR3 length equals 16 residues. The CDR3 region is CASSLGLAGVIGELFF. In DNA, the CDR3 is TGTGCCAGCAGCTTAGGCCTAGCGGGAGTTATCGGGGAGCTGTTTTTT. Full variable domain (outside the CDR3, taken from reference TRBV7-9 and TRBJ2-2): DTGVSQNPRHKITKRGQNVTFRCDPISEHNRLYWYRQTLGQGPEFLTYFQNEAQLEKSRLLSDRFSAERPKGSFSTLEIQRTEQGDSAMYLCASSLGLAGVIGELFFGEGSRLTVL.

The V and J genes are TRBV5-1 and TRBJ1-4, with D unclear. The V end was cut by 0 bases, the J end by 4 bases, with 13 bases between. The germline gives CDR1 SGHRS, CDR2 YFSETQ. The CDR3 sequence is 16 residues long. This CDR3 is CASSLGSGGYNEKLFF. The DNA of the CDR3 is TGCGCCAGCAGCTTGGGATCTGGAGGGTATAATGAAAAACTGTTTTTT.

This clone is a singleton in its sample. The V call is TRBV27, the J call TRBJ2-7; TRBD1 might be the D (5 bases). Looked up from germline, CDR1 is MNHEY and CDR2 is SMNVEV (reference sequence). V gave up 5 bases and J gave up 5 bases, with 10 bases separating them. The CDR3 loop spans 12 amino acids. The CDR3 sequence: CASSPGFNEQYF. The CDR3 DNA follows: TGTGCCAGCAGTCCAGGGTTTAACGAGCAGTACTTC.

The chain recombines TRBV4-1 with TRBJ1-6; possible D gene TRBD1, 6 bases. This CDR3 is 14 amino acids long. Per germline, CDR1 MGHRA and CDR2 YSYEKL. Trimming left V 0 bases short and J 9 bases short, with 9 bases between. In DNA, the CDR3 is TGCGCCAGCAGCCAAGAAGGGGGATTTTCACCCCTCCACTTT. Its translation: CASSQEGGFSPLHF.

The chain joins TRBV7-2 to TRBJ2-5; D unclear. The DNA end is more similar to TRBJ2-7, so the J call may be wrong. In germline, CDR1 is SGHTA, CDR2 FQGNSA. CDR3 size: 11 residues. CDR3 loop: CASSYAYEQYF. The CDR3 bases are TGTGCCAGCAGCTATGCCTACGAGCAGTACTTC.

V gene TRBV4-2 combines with J gene TRBJ2-1; D gene ambiguous. Germline CDR1 reads LGHNA; CDR2 reads YNFKEQ. The V and J ends lost 0 bases and 0 bases respectively, with 12 bases between them. This CDR3 contains 17 residues. The CDR3 sequence: CASSQDNVVSSYNEQFF. The CDR3 nucleotides are TGTGCCAGCAGCCAAGATAATGTGGTGAGCTCCTACAATGAGCAGTTCTTC.

The chain recombines TRBV5-1 with TRBJ2-6; 9 nucleotides line up with TRBD2. This CDR3 is 18 amino acids long. Germline loops: CDR1 SGHRS, CDR2 YFSETQ. V shed 4 bases and J 0 bases; nucleotides not matched to a gene: 8. In DNA form, the CDR3 reads TGCGCCAGCAGCATCTCACTAGCGGGTAGCTCTGGGGCCAACGTCCTGACTTTC. Its protein product is CASSISLAGSSGANVLTF.

This rearrangement joins TRBV5-1 to TRBJ1-4; a possible D gene is TRBD1 (5 bases). The germline gives CDR1 SGHRS, CDR2 YFSETQ. V was pared by 2 bases and J by 7 bases, with 12 bases between. This CDR3 has 14 residues. CDR3 in amino acids: CASSFAGIFEKLFF. The CDR3 bases are TGCGCCAGCAGCTTCGCAGGGATCTTTGAAAAACTGTTTTTT.

The J gene is TRBJ2-2, the V gene TRBV7-2; D is undetermined. Germline-derived CDR1 and CDR2 are SGHTA and FQGNSA. Trimming shortened V by 4 bases and J by 2 bases, and 17 bases separated the two germline ends. The CDR3 consists of 17 residues. CDR3 in amino acids: CASSSGNRLKNTGELFF. The CDR3 coding sequence is TGTGCCAGCAGCTCCGGTAATCGGTTAAAAAACACCGGGGAGCTGTTTTTT.